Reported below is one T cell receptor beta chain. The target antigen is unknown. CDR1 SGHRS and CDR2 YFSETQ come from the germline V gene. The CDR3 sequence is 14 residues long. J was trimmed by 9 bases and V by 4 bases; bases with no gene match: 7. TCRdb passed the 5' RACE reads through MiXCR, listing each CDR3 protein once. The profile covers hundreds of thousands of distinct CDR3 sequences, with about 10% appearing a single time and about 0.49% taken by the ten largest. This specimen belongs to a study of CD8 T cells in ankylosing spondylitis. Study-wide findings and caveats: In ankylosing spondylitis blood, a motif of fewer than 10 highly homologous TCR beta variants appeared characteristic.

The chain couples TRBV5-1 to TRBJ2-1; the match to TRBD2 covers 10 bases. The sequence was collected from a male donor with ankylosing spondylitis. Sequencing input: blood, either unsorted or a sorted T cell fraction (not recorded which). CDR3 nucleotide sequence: TGCGCCAGCAGCCCCCCTAGCGGGAGTGCTGAGCAGTTCTTC. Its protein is CASSPPSGSAEQFF.